The clone carrying this TCR beta chain came up a few times. Its antigen remains unidentified. The data were obtained in a study of human T cells and chemical hapten exposure. As for the study in general: Alopecia areata, totalis and universalis patients, mostly female, were included. Mainly, slight library volume differences in the pool made TCR yields vary. Study findings and constraints: Relative to control repertoires, expanded TCRs gave rise to significantly more large CDR3 similarity clusters.

The germline CDR1 and CDR2 sequences are DFQATT and SNEGSKA (reference sequence). Trimming left V 0 bases short and J 6 bases short, with 8 bases between. This CDR3 region has 12 residues. Time point: pre-sensitization, week 0. Treatment denoted: therapeutic diphenylcyclopropenone sensitization with weekly scalp DPC. TCRdb reprocessed the RACE reads via MiXCR and lists one record per CDR3 protein. The profile shows a few hundred thousand distinct CDR3 sequences, roughly 8.9% of them singletons. The source of this sequence is a woman aged 40 to 49 with alopecia areata. Some clones in this sample may be carry-over from other donors' samples. This specimen was whole blood, taken in connection with sensitization to the hapten diphenylcyclopropenone (DPC). The rearrangement links TRBV20-1 to TRBJ1-1, with a possible D match to TRBD1 (6 bases). Written as DNA, the CDR3 is TGCAGTGCTAGAGATCGGGGGCCTGAAGCTTTCTTT. Its translation: CSARDRGPEAFF.